This passage covers 20 T cell receptor beta chains from one sample sequenced in a study of T cell responses to AZD1222 COVID-19 vaccine (dated by TCRdb to 2020 to 2022). Library preparation employed the immunoSEQ multiplex PCR assay. What TCRdb holds here is the immuneACCESS table cut down to in-frame rearrangements. Part of the clones is not present; checked against another copy, under half of the missing clones reflect an unresolved V gene, and the others are unexplained. The sample data list tens of thousands of clones, and around 87% of these were observed just once. Of the sample, about 24% is held by the ten largest clones. This specimen's time point label, per the study, means: baseline before first vaccination. The sequenced sample was peripheral blood, obtained on day 0 of AZD1222 vaccination. The receptor set was obtained from an adult in good health.

In DNA form, the CDR3 reads TGTGCCAGTAGTCGGACAGGGTTAATCTCTGGGGCCAACGTCCTGACTTTC. This gives the protein CASSRTGLISGANVLTF. The chain couples TRBV19 to TRBJ2-6; TRBD1 matches 8 bases. Germline lookup yields CDR1 LNHDA and CDR2 SQIVND (reference sequence). This CDR3 has 17 residues. V dropped 5 bases and J dropped 0; count of bases not matched to a gene: 6.

The chain uses TRBV4-1 and TRBJ2-1; TRBD2 matches at 10 bases. Unmatched junction bases numbered 13, after V lost 4 bases and J lost 10 bases. CDR3 size: 16 residues. Germline loops: CDR1 MGHRA, CDR2 YSYEKL. The chain's CDR3 is CASSLTTSGDRREQFF. CDR3 sequence (DNA): TGCGCCAGCAGCCTCACAACTAGCGGGGACCGTCGGGAGCAGTTCTTC.

The chain joins TRBV3-1 (or the pseudogene TRBV3-2) to TRBJ1-3, with 8 bases lining up with TRBD1. CDR1 is LGHDT, CDR2 YNNKEL, per germline (reference sequence). The CDR3 totals 16 residues. The J segment lost 3 bases and the V segment lost 5 bases, leaving 9 bases of the junction unmatched. This CDR3 reads CASSGTGKRGGNTIYF. CDR3 sequence (DNA): TGTGCCAGCAGCGGGACAGGCAAGCGAGGTGGAAACACCATATATTTT.

The J gene is TRBJ2-2, the V gene TRBV30; 9 bases map to TRBD2. The germline gives CDR1 GTSNPN, CDR2 SVGIG (reference sequence). V shed 0 bases, J shed 3 bases, and the junction held 5 bases outside the gene matches. This CDR3 has 16 residues. In nucleotides, the CDR3 is TGTGCCTGGAGTGTGCCTCGCGGGGGGGACACCGGGGAGCTGTTTTTT. The encoded protein is CAWSVPRGGDTGELFF.

This chain uses TRBV18 with TRBJ1-4; D is unresolved. With 6 bases removed from V and 6 bases from J, the gap between germline ends came to 14 bases. Germline V lookup: CDR1 KGHSH, CDR2 LQKENI. The CDR3 is 14 amino acids. CDR3: CASSQTNGDEKLFF. The CDR3 nucleotides are TGTGCCAGCTCTCAGACTAACGGGGATGAAAAACTGTTTTTT.

This chain joins TRBV28 and TRBJ1-4, with D possibly TRBD1 on 6 matching bases. Deletions cut 6 bases from V and 1 base from J, with 9 bases between. Per germline, CDR1 MDHEN and CDR2 SYDVKM. There are 14 residues in the CDR3. CDR3 DNA: TGTGCCAGCAGGGGAGGGGGAACTAATGAAAAACTGTTTTTT. Translated: CASRGGGTNEKLFF.

The table lists this clone with a few counts. V gene TRBV4-1 combines with J gene TRBJ1-6; D unresolved. This CDR3 has 14 amino acids. V gave up 0 bases and J gave up 6 bases, with 6 bases separating them. Germline CDR1 reads MGHRA; CDR2 reads YSYEKL. The CDR3 region is CASSQDGFNSPLHF. The CDR3 nucleotides are TGCGCCAGCAGCCAAGACGGCTTTAATTCACCCCTCCACTTT.

This sequence joins TRBV7-8 and TRBJ2-1, with D unclear. CDR3 length equals 16 residues. Germline V CDR1 and CDR2: SGHVS, FQNEAQ. V was cut by 1 base and J by 7 bases, with 17 bases left in between. CDR3 sequence reads: CASSLEGGQIGNEQFF. The CDR3 bases are TGTGCCAGCAGCTTAGAGGGCGGTCAGATTGGTAATGAGCAGTTCTTC.

The chain joins TRBV30 to TRBJ1-1, with D possibly TRBD1 on 5 matching bases. V was cut by 0 bases and J by 11 bases, with 13 bases left in between. The CDR3 is 12 amino acids. Germline CDR1 and CDR2: GTSNPN and SVGIG (reference sequence). For the CDR3, the DNA is TGTGCCTGGAGTGTACACGCTGGGGCCGCTTTCTTT. Protein: CAWSVHAGAAFF. Combining the CDR3 with reference TRBV30 and TRBJ1-1 gives the whole variable domain SQTIHQWPATLVQPVGSPLSLECTVEGTSNPNLYWYRQAAGRGLQLLFYSVGIGQISSEVPQNLSASRPQDRQFILSSKKLLLSDSGFYLCAWSVHAGAAFFGQGTRLTVV.

V gene TRBV18 combines with J gene TRBJ2-3; D gene uncertain. From germline, CDR1 is KGHSH and CDR2 LQKENI. The CDR3 runs 13 residues. V was clipped by 2 bases and J by 1 base, with 4 bases between them. CDR3 DNA: TGTGCCAGCTCACCAAGTGGCACAGATACGCAGTATTTT. This gives the protein CASSPSGTDTQYF. Full variable domain (remainder filled in from reference TRBV18 and TRBJ2-3): NAGVMQNPRHLVRRRGQEARLRCSPMKGHSHVYWYRQLPEEGLKFMVYLQKENIIDESGMPKERFSAEFPKEGPSILRIQQVVRGDSAAYFCASSPSGTDTQYFGPGTRLTVL.

The genes are TRBV6-5 and TRBJ2-7; 8 bases fit TRBD1. The CDR3 runs 14 residues. V trimming: 5 bases; J trimming: 3 bases; junction bases outside the gene matches: 6. Germline V gives CDR1 MNHEY, CDR2 SVGAGI. For the CDR3, the DNA is TGTGCCAGCAGTCACAGGGGGGAGAACTACGAGCAGTACTTC. Amino acids: CASSHRGENYEQYF.

The count of this clone is one. The chain couples TRBV4-3 to TRBJ1-3; D unresolved. The CDR3 loop spans 15 amino acids. CDR1 is LGHNA, CDR2 YSLEER, per germline. V lost 4 bases to trimming and J lost 0 bases, with 10 bases between them. In DNA form, the CDR3 reads TGCGCCAGCAGCCGGACGCTAGGCTCTGGAAACACCATATATTTT. The encoded protein is CASSRTLGSGNTIYF.

V and J are TRBV27 and TRBJ2-5; D remains unclear. Germline V gives CDR1 MNHEY, CDR2 SMNVEV (reference sequence). The CDR3 loop spans 15 amino acids. V was clipped by 6 bases and J by 1 base, with 15 bases between them. Here the CDR3 reads CASSPKGWPQETQYF. The CDR3 DNA is TGTGCCAGCAGCCCCAAGGGCTGGCCCCAAGAGACCCAGTACTTC.

The chain has TRBV7-3 and TRBJ2-5, with TRBD2 identical over 9 bases. The germline V gene encodes CDR1 SGHTA and CDR2 FQGTGA. This CDR3 has 15 residues. J was trimmed by 2 bases and V by 1 base; bases with no gene match: 2. The DNA of the CDR3 is TGTGCCAGCAGCTTAATCGCGGGGGGGCAAGAGACCCAGTACTTC. Translating gives CASSLIAGGQETQYF.

This chain joins TRBV6-4 and TRBJ2-7; D might be TRBD1 or TRBD2, each matching 5 bases. Germline CDR1 is MRHNA and CDR2 is SNTAGT. This CDR3 spans 11 amino acids. Trimming left V 2 bases short and J 12 bases short, with 11 bases between. Here the CDR3 reads CASSDLGPGYF. The CDR3 DNA is TGTGCCAGCAGTGACCTGGGACCAGGGTACTTC.

CDR3 bases: TGTGCCAGCAGCCCGACCCGGAGGGACACCGGGGAGCTGTTTTTT. Translating it yields CASSPTRRDTGELFF. The chain recombines TRBV7-2 with TRBJ2-2; D may be TRBD2 (6 bases). Germline assignment: CDR1 SGHTA and CDR2 FQGNSA. This CDR3 region has 15 residues. Trimming removed 5 bases from V and 3 bases from J, with 13 bases in between.

This chain joins TRBV30 and TRBJ2-5; TRBD1 aligns across 8 bases. CDR3 length: 15 residues. The V segment lost 5 bases and the J segment 5 bases; nucleotides outside the gene matches: 13. Germline-derived CDR1 and CDR2 are GTSNPN and SVGIG (reference sequence). CDR3 sequence: CAWGLGQGTWETQYF. As DNA, the CDR3 is TGTGCCTGGGGACTCGGACAGGGAACGTGGGAGACCCAGTACTTC.

This chain joins TRBV29-1 and TRBJ1-1; D gene ambiguous. CDR1 and CDR2 (germline): SQVTM, ANQGSEA. The V and J ends lost 3 bases and 1 base respectively, with 9 bases between them. This CDR3 region has 13 residues. The CDR3 DNA follows: TGCAGCGTTGATCAGGCGAAGAACACTGAAGCTTTCTTT. This gives the protein CSVDQAKNTEAFF.

V and J are TRBV15 and TRBJ2-1; D might be TRBD1 (5 bases). CDR1 is LNHNV, CDR2 YYDKDF, per germline (reference sequence). This CDR3 is built from 15 residues. V gave up 4 bases and J gave up 5 bases, with 15 bases separating them. The CDR3 loop is CATSIGQGYHNEQFF. The CDR3 region has the DNA TGTGCCACCAGCATTGGCCAGGGATATCACAATGAGCAGTTCTTC.

This chain uses TRBV3-1 (or the pseudogene TRBV3-2) with TRBJ1-3, with a possible D match to TRBD1 (5 bases). In germline, CDR1 is LGHDT, CDR2 YNNKEL (reference sequence). V was clipped by 4 bases and J by 0 bases, with 13 bases between them. The CDR3 sequence is 16 residues long. CDR3 protein: CASSRITGASGNTIYF. In nucleotides, the CDR3 is TGTGCCAGCAGCCGAATTACAGGAGCCTCTGGAAACACCATATATTTT.